This T cell receptor (beta chain) was obtained from a study of blood T cell repertoires in COVID-19. As for the study in general: Both acute and convalescent COVID-19 samples were obtained from the United States, Italy and Spain. The cDNA or gDNA used as material had been derived from T cells, B-cell-depleted T cells, or PBMCs.

As handled by the study authors: The assay estimated nucleated cells by amplifying reference gene primers. The table came from immunoSEQ multiplex PCR; TCRdb's copy has only in-frame clones and leaves some out. V, J and clone size reflect that table, while D and trimming were determined from the DNA. The sample records 150,000 to 200,000 clones, approximately 86% being singletons. Trimming took 2 bases from V and 8 from J; bases not matched to a gene: 2. From germline, CDR1 is KGHSH and CDR2 LQKENI. This CDR3 is built from 12 residues. What was sequenced was peripheral blood. This chain joins TRBV18 and TRBJ1-2; 7 bases line up with TRBD1. The TCR sequence derives from a man in his fifties or sixties with active or convalescent COVID-19. The CDR3 spells CASSPTGDGYTF. CDR3 sequence (DNA): TGTGCCAGCTCACCAACAGGGGACGGCTACACCTTC.